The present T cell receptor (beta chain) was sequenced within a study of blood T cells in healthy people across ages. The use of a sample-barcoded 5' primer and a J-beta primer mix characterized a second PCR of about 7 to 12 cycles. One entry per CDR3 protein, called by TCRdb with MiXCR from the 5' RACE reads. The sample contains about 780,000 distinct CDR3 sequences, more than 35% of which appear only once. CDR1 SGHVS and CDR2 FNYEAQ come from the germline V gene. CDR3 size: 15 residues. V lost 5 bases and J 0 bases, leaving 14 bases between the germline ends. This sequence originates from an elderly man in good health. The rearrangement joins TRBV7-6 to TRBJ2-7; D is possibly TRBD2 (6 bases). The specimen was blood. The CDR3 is CASSPAASASYEQYF. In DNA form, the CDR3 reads TGTGCCAGCAGCCCAGCAGCTAGCGCCTCCTACGAGCAGTACTTC.